The 17 T cell receptor beta chains below were found in one sample sequenced in a study of regulatory T cells in long-lasting Graves disease. Sequencing libraries for TCR beta were prepared with iRepertoire HTBI primers and Arm-PCR of CDR3 regions. MiXCR, applied by TCRdb to the multiplex PCR reads, yields one record per CDR3 protein. This table holds 370,000 or so distinct CDR3 sequences, 15% to 20% found once. Sample time point: newly diagnosed GD, antithyroid drugs for less than 3 months. Extracted RNA from PBMCs served as the source of the TCR library. This sample was shared with a second study, whose subject was T cells in Graves' hyperthyroidism and ophthalmopathy.

The source was peripheral blood mononuclear cells (PBMCs), collected at new diagnosis, from a patient treated with antithyroid drugs. The receptors were gathered from a woman younger than 35 with Graves disease.

The CDR3 spells CATSGPGQPNQPQHF. The DNA for the CDR3 is TGTGCCACCAGTGGGCCCGGACAGCCTAATCAGCCCCAGCATTTT. The gene calls are TRBV24-1 and TRBJ1-5; D possibly corresponds to TRBD1 (6 bases). From germline, CDR1 is KGHDR and CDR2 SFDVKD. With 5 bases removed from V and 4 bases from J, the gap between germline ends came to 14 bases. The CDR3 is made up of 15 amino acids.

In this sample, this clonotype turned up many times. Mismatch with germline at one junction end may stem from a read error. The chain has TRBV4-2 and TRBJ1-2; D remains unclear. CDR3 length equals 14 residues. CDR1 is LGHNA and CDR2 is YNFKEQ in the germline V gene. CDR3 nucleotide sequence: TGCGCCAGCAGCCAAGATCTGGCAGACTATGGCTACACCTTC. Amino acids: CASSQDLADYGYTF.

The V and J genes are TRBV5-4 and TRBJ2-3; D is possibly TRBD2 (5 bases). CDR1 is SGHNT and CDR2 is YYREEE in the germline V gene (reference sequence). V was clipped by 4 bases and J by 6 bases, with 21 bases between them. The CDR3 is 16 residues long. As DNA, the CDR3 is TGTGCCAGCAGCGTCCCCTTCTCTAGTCCGGGGGATACGCAGTATTTT. Translated, it gives CASSVPFSSPGDTQYF.

The chain employs TRBV4-1 and TRBJ2-3, with 12 bases that match TRBD2. The CDR3 has 16 residues. With 2 bases clipped from V and 2 bases from J, the junction kept 2 bases outside the gene matches. Germline V lookup: CDR1 MGHRA, CDR2 YSYEKL. For the CDR3, the DNA is TGCGCCAGCAGCCAACGGACTAGCGGGGTCACAGATACGCAGTATTTT. It translates to CASSQRTSGVTDTQYF.

This clonotype showed up many times. This chain uses TRBV6-1 with TRBJ2-1, with D maybe TRBD1 (5 bases). Germline lookup yields CDR1 MNHNS and CDR2 SASEGT. Trimming left V 2 bases short and J 8 bases short, with 16 bases between. The CDR3 is 15 amino acids. CDR3 residues: CASSERQYRPDEQFF. The CDR3 nucleotides are TGTGCCAGCAGTGAAAGACAGTATCGGCCGGATGAGCAGTTCTTC.

This clonotype was recorded at least ten times. The chain recombines TRBV11-2 with TRBJ2-7; 8 nucleotides match TRBD1. Germline CDR1 SGHAT, CDR2 FQNNGV. The CDR3 contains 14 residues. V lost 7 bases to trimming and J lost 2 bases; unmatched junction nucleotides: 7. Here the CDR3 DNA reads TGTGCCAGCACCCTCGACAGGGGAACCTACGAGCAGTACTTC. Protein: CASTLDRGTYEQYF.

V usage is TRBV6-2 or TRBV6-3 and J usage is TRBJ2-1, with D perhaps TRBD1 (5 bases). V was pared by 2 bases and J by 3 bases, with 11 bases between. CDR3 size: 15 residues. Per the germline V gene, CDR1 is MNHEY and CDR2 is SVGEGT. CDR3 amino acids: CASSYRTSLYNEQFF. The CDR3 nucleotides are TGTGCCAGCAGTTACCGGACATCTCTCTACAATGAGCAGTTCTTC.

This clonotype showed up many times. The chain combines TRBV28 with TRBJ1-5, with 8 bases aligning to TRBD1. Germline loops: CDR1 MDHEN, CDR2 SYDVKM. J lost 7 bases, V lost 3 bases, and 2 bases had no gene match. The CDR3 runs 13 residues. The DNA of the CDR3 is TGTGCCAGCAGTTTTTCAGGGGGCCAGCCCCAGCATTTT. Translated: CASSFSGGQPQHF.

This chain joins TRBV4-1 and TRBJ1-5; 10 bases line up with TRBD1. Germline trimming cut 4 bases from V and 1 base from J; bases unmatched to any gene: 7. This CDR3 is built from 17 residues. Germline lookup yields CDR1 MGHRA and CDR2 YSYEKL. Here the CDR3 reads CASSLGGTGVSNQPQHF. CDR3 DNA sequence: TGCGCCAGCAGCCTAGGCGGGACAGGGGTAAGCAATCAGCCCCAGCATTTT.

The V gene is TRBV10-3, the J gene TRBJ2-1; 10 nucleotides align to TRBD2. Trimming removed 6 bases from V and 9 bases from J; junction bases left unmatched: 20. This CDR3 comprises 18 residues. In germline, CDR1 is ENHRY, CDR2 SYGVKD. CDR3 in amino acids: CAISLEVSGGAARGEQFF. CDR3 DNA: TGTGCCATCAGCCTAGAAGTAAGCGGGGGGGCAGCTCGGGGTGAGCAGTTCTTC.

This clonotype appeared a few times. The chain is built from TRBV7-2 and TRBJ2-1; D is possibly TRBD2 (7 bases). Germline CDR1 is SGHTA and CDR2 is FQGNSA. CDR3 length: 17 amino acids. The germline V and J ends were trimmed by 2 bases and 9 bases, with 23 bases remaining between them. CDR3 coding DNA: TGTGCCAGCAGCTTACCATCCTCCGGGGAGGGGGGGAGTGAGCAGTTCTTC. Translation gives CASSLPSSGEGGSEQFF.

This clonotype was detected many times. The rearrangement links TRBV10-3 to TRBJ2-3, with 15 bases lining up with TRBD2. Unmatched junction bases numbered 16, after V lost 0 bases and J lost 3 bases. The CDR3 loop spans 22 amino acids. Germline V gives CDR1 ENHRY, CDR2 SYGVKD. The CDR3 is CAISESALIPGTSGRLTDTQYF. The DNA for the CDR3 is TGTGCCATCAGTGAGTCTGCGCTAATTCCCGGGACTAGCGGGAGGCTAACAGATACGCAGTATTTT.

This clonotype appeared many times. One end of the junction fails to match germline, which may point to a read error. V gene TRBV5-1 combines with J gene TRBJ1-5; 9 bases align to TRBD1. The CDR3 spans 14 residues. Germline V CDR1 and CDR2: SGHRS, YFSETQ. The CDR3 DNA reads TGTGCCAGCAGCCCGGGACAGGGCGGTCAGCCCCAGCATTTT. Amino acid sequence: CASSPGQGGQPQHF.

J is TRBJ2-7 and V is TRBV11-2, with TRBD1 matching over 9 bases. The V and J ends lost 6 bases and 6 bases, in that order; junction bases with no gene match: 12. The CDR3 sequence is 15 residues long. Germline-derived CDR1 and CDR2 are SGHAT and FQNNGV. CDR3 nucleotide sequence: TGTGCCAGCAGGCGAGGGACAGGGAGTGTGGGCGAGCAGTACTTC. This codes for CASRRGTGSVGEQYF.

At least ten counts were recorded for this clonotype. This chain connects TRBV13 to TRBJ2-5; a possible D gene is TRBD2 (6 bases). The CDR3 runs to 17 residues. The germline V gene has CDR1 PRHDT and CDR2 FYEKMQ (reference sequence). Trimming left V 5 bases short and J 3 bases short, with 22 bases between. CDR3 nucleotides: TGTGCCAGCAGCCTCTCCCGTGGGGCGCTAGCGAAAGAGACCCAGTACTTC. Its translation: CASSLSRGALAKETQYF.

This clonotype was detected many times. The J gene is TRBJ2-6, the V gene TRBV24-1; possibly TRBD1 for D (6 bases). Germline V gene lookup returns CDR1 KGHDR and CDR2 SFDVKD. The CDR3 loop spans 14 amino acids. V was clipped by 12 bases and J by 0 bases, with 11 bases between them. The CDR3: CAAQGRSGANVLTF. The CDR3, as DNA: TGTGCCGCGCAGGGGCGCTCTGGGGCCAACGTCCTGACTTTC.

This clonotype was observed many times. The chain joins TRBV3-1 to TRBJ2-7; D is unresolved. Germline-derived CDR1 and CDR2 are LGHDT and YNNKEL (reference sequence). The CDR3 runs to 13 residues. V was trimmed by 1 base and J by 4 bases, leaving 8 bases between them. The CDR3 nucleotides read TGTGCCAGCAGCCAAGGGGCAAGGTACGAGCAGTACTTC. This gives the protein CASSQGARYEQYF.